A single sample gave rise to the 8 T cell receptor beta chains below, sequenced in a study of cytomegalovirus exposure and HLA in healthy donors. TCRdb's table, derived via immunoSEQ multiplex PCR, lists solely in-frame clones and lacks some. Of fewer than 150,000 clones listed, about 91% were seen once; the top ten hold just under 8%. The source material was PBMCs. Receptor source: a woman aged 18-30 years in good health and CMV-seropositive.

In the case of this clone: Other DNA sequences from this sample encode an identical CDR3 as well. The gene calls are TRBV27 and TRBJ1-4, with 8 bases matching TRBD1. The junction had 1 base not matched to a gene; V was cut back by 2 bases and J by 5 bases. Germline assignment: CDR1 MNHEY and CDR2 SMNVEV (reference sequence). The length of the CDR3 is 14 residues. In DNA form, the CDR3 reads TGTGCCAGCAGTTTACAGGGGGCGAATGAAAAACTGTTTTTT. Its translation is CASSLQGANEKLFF.

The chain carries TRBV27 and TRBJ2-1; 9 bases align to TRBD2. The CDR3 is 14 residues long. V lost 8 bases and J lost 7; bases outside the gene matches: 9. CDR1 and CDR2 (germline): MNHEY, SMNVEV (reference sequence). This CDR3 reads CASLGLAGSNEQFF. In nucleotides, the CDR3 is TGTGCCAGCCTTGGGCTAGCGGGGAGTAATGAGCAGTTCTTC.

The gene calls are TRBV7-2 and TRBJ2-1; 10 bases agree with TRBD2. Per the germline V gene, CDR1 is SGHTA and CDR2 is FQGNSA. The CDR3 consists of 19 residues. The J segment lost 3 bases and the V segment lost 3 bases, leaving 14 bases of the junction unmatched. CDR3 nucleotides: TGTGCCAGCAGCTTTTCCCGACGTGAAGGACTAGCGGTCTACAATGAGCAGTTCTTC. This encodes CASSFSRREGLAVYNEQFF.

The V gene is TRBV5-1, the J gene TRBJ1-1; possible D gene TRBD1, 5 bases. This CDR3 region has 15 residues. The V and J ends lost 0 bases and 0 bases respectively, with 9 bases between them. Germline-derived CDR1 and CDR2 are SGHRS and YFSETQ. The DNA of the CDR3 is TGCGCCAGCAGCTTGGCCCCAGGGTTGAACACTGAAGCTTTCTTT. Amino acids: CASSLAPGLNTEAFF.

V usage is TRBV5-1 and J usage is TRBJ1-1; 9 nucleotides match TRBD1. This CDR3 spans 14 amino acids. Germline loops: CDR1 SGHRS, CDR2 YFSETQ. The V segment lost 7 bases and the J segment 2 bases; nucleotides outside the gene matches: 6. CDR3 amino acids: CASATGGVNTEAFF. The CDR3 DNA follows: TGCGCCAGCGCAACAGGGGGCGTCAACACTGAAGCTTTCTTT.

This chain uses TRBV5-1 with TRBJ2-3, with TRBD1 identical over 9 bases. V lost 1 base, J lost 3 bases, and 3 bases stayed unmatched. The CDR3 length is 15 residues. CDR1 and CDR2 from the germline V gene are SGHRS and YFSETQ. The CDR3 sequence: CASSLTGTGTDTQYF. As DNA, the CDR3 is TGCGCCAGCAGCTTGACCGGGACAGGGACAGATACGCAGTATTTT.

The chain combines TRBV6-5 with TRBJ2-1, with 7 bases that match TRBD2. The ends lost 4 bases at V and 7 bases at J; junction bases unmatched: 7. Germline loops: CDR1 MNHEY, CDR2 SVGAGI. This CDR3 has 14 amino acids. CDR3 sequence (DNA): TGTGCCAGCAGTTTTTTCGGGAGGAATAATGAGCAGTTCTTC. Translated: CASSFFGRNNEQFF.

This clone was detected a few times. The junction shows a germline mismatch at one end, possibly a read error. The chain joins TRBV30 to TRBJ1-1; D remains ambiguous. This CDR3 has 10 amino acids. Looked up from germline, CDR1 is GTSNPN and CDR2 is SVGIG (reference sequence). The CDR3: CAWSVIGTLF. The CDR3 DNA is TGTGCCTGGAGTGTTATTGGCACCCTCTTT.